This entry describes one T cell receptor (beta chain). The table lists this clone with a count of one. Its antigen target is currently unknown. One base away there is no much larger clone; base qualities are not given. The library relied on the immunoSEQ multiplex PCR assay. The source study handled its data this way. A statistical classification framework was developed to diagnose cytomegalovirus status using the catalog of TCR beta chain sequences. TCRdb limited this immuneACCESS table to in-frame rearrangements with V and J called. A share of clones is missing; checked studies link under half to unresolved V genes, and the rest is unexplained. V, J and clone size were drawn from that table, and D and trimming were deduced from the DNA. The sample table lists under 85,000 clones, 80% to 95% of them with a count of one. Jointly, the top ten make up less than 6% of the sample. The sample comes from a study of cytomegalovirus exposure and HLA in healthy donors (dated by TCRdb to 2015 to 2018). Regarding the research as a whole: According to a later analysis, the 120 validation repertoires were produced on the same platform as the 680 or so repertoires of the first cohort. The study was designed to test whether signatures of past pathogen exposure could be identified by cataloging public T cell receptors. To predict cytomegalovirus infection status, the study combined high-throughput TCR immunosequencing, statistical association of individual TCRs with disease status, and machine learning. In addition to the first cohort of around 670 subjects, a separate validation cohort of about 120 different subjects was used. The paper as a whole reports these results and caveats: A few of the identified cytomegalovirus-associated TCR beta chains were confirmed in vitro to be specific for cytomegalovirus antigens. The authors suggested that the approach could potentially be generalized to other disease states and immunological phenotypes. All 120 or so repertoires were used to score co-occurrence in the validation cohort in a later analysis, because that analysis had no HLA typing for the cohort. Of the cluster scores, around 95% were above 0 in a later analysis, which found that TCRs clustered in the first cohort also tended to co-occur in the 110 or so validation repertoires. The classifier was reported to diagnose cytomegalovirus status with high specificity and sensitivity in both the original and validation cohorts. In the study, around 150 TCR beta chains were listed as associated with cytomegalovirus. Most TCR sequences were observed very rarely across donors, whereas some public TCRs were present in many individuals.

The CDR3 runs 15 residues from the cysteine to the phenylalanine. Only the CDR3 part of the read is kept: 45 bases, read in frame from the first base. V is pared back by 4 bases and J by 0 bases, with 11 bases lying between the germline termini. CDR1 and CDR2, looked up from the germline V gene (reference sequence), are SGHKS and YYEKEE. Separate from the roughly 630-subject first cohort, the validation cohort of 95 to 150 subjects was the group to which the donors belonged. This sequence was found in a man in his late teens or twenties in good health and CMV-seropositive. Sequences were obtained from PBMCs. The chain is made from TRBV5-5 and TRBJ1-5; the D gene identity is not certain. The nucleotide sequence is TGTGCCAGCAGCCCGACATACGATAGCAATCAGCCCCAGCATTTT. Its translation reads: CASSPTYDSNQPQHF.